This TCR beta chain was found in a study of blood T cell repertoires in COVID-19. This clone was counted once. In the source study's methods: For nucleated cells, counts were estimated from reference gene primer amplification. Libraries were prepared by immunoSEQ multiplex PCR; TCRdb keeps only in-frame clonotypes and omits some of them. V, J and clone size are those of that table, while D and trimming were read from the DNA. The table lists 250,000 or so clones, over 90% of them singletons. There are 13 residues in the CDR3. V lost 4 bases and J lost 3; bases outside the gene matches: 5. Germline V lookup: CDR1 SQVTM, CDR2 ANQGSEA. In Seattle, patients joined the study during active infection and were tracked longitudinally.

The source of this sequence is a man under 40 with COVID-19, enrolled during active disease. The specimen sequenced was peripheral blood. This sequence joins TRBV29-1 and TRBJ2-7; TRBD2 matches at 8 bases. CDR3 region: CSVVTSGGYEQYF. The CDR3 DNA is TGCAGCGTTGTAACCAGCGGGGGCTACGAGCAGTACTTC.